The 8 T cell receptor beta chains in this list originate from one sample, sequenced in a study of cytomegalovirus exposure and HLA in healthy donors. PCR primers comprised 60 Vbeta and 13 Jbeta primers. The assay was immunoSEQ multiplex PCR, and TCRdb's table has in-frame clones only and misses some. The table includes about 130,000 clones, roughly 78% detected once. Material: PBMCs. These receptors came from a man aged 30-40 years in good health.

This clone turned up a few times. This chain joins TRBV27 and TRBJ2-3; D is perhaps TRBD2 (5 bases). There are 15 residues in the CDR3. Germline V lookup: CDR1 MNHEY, CDR2 SMNVEV (reference sequence). V lost 6 bases and J lost 6, with 19 bases in between. The CDR3, as DNA: TGTGCCAGCAGCCCCTCCCCACAGAGGGTGGATACGCAGTATTTT. It translates to CASSPSPQRVDTQYF.

This clone was seen a handful of times. V is TRBV4-1 and J is TRBJ2-1; 8 nucleotides match TRBD2. Germline trimming cut 1 base from V and 2 bases from J; bases unmatched to any gene: 4. This CDR3 contains 16 residues. Germline V lookup: CDR1 MGHRA, CDR2 YSYEKL. CDR3 amino acids: CASSQAEAGAYNEQFF. The DNA of the CDR3 is TGCGCCAGCAGCCAAGCAGAAGCGGGAGCCTACAATGAGCAGTTCTTC.

The chain recombines TRBV7-9 with TRBJ1-2; 9 bases match TRBD1. There are 14 residues in the CDR3. Germline V lookup: CDR1 SEHNR, CDR2 FQNEAQ (reference sequence). The CDR3 region has the DNA TGTTCCTATAGGGGGACAGGGATAAACTATGGCTACACCTTC. It encodes CSYRGTGINYGYTF.

The rearrangement links TRBV29-1 to TRBJ1-2, with 9 nucleotides matching TRBD1. V lost 8 bases, J lost 6 bases, and 10 bases stayed unmatched. CDR1 and CDR2 from the germline V gene are SQVTM and ANQGSEA. The CDR3 is 13 residues long. The CDR3 is CSSPGQGFDGYTF. CDR3 nucleotide sequence: TGCAGCTCTCCGGGACAGGGATTTGATGGCTACACCTTC. Variable domain in full (rest from reference TRBV29-1 and TRBJ1-2): SAVISQKPSRDICQRGTSLTIQCQVDSQVTMMFWYRQQPGQSLTLIATANQGSEATYESGFVIDKFPISRPNLTFSTLTVSNMSPEDSSIYLCSSPGQGFDGYTFGSGTRLTVV.

The V gene is TRBV2, the J gene TRBJ2-1; TRBD1 agrees at 10 bases. CDR3 length: 14 residues. Trimming removed 8 bases from V and 9 bases from J; junction bases left unmatched: 10. Germline lookup yields CDR1 SNHLY and CDR2 FYNNEI. The CDR3 bases are TGTGCCAGCTTTTCCGGGACAGGGGTCGGTGAGCAGTTCTTC. Residues: CASFSGTGVGEQFF.

The gene calls are TRBV11-3 and TRBJ2-2; TRBD1 matches 7 bases. Per the germline V gene, CDR1 is SGHNT and CDR2 is YENEEA. The J segment lost 3 bases and the V segment lost 3 bases, leaving 1 base of the junction unmatched. CDR3 length equals 14 residues. The CDR3 bases are TGTGCCAGCAGCTTGGGACAGTACACCGGGGAGCTGTTTTTT. This gives the protein CASSLGQYTGELFF.

Comment on this clone: The sample holds other DNA sequences that translate to the same CDR3. The V and J genes are TRBV29-1 and TRBJ2-3; 7 nucleotides match TRBD2. The CDR3 runs to 13 residues. Looked up from germline, CDR1 is SQVTM and CDR2 is ANQGSEA. V was clipped by 6 bases and J by 2 bases; unmatched bases: 5. CDR3 DNA sequence: TGCAGCGTCGGCGGGGGATTCACAGATACGCAGTATTTT. This gives the protein CSVGGGFTDTQYF.

The V call is TRBV28, the J call TRBJ2-2; a possible D gene is TRBD1 (6 bases). Deletions cut 0 bases from V and 3 bases from J, with 11 bases between. CDR1 MDHEN and CDR2 SYDVKM come from the germline V gene. CDR3 size: 16 residues. Written as DNA, the CDR3 is TGTGCCAGCAGTTTATGGCCAGGGGATCACACCGGGGAGCTGTTTTTT. Amino acid sequence: CASSLWPGDHTGELFF. The full variable domain, with the rest looked up from reference TRBV28 and TRBJ2-2, is DVKVTQSSRYLVKRTGEKVFLECVQDMDHENMFWYRQDPGLGLRLIYFSYDVKMKEKGDIPEGYSVSREKKERFSLILESASTNQTSMYLCASSLWPGDHTGELFFGEGSRLTVL.